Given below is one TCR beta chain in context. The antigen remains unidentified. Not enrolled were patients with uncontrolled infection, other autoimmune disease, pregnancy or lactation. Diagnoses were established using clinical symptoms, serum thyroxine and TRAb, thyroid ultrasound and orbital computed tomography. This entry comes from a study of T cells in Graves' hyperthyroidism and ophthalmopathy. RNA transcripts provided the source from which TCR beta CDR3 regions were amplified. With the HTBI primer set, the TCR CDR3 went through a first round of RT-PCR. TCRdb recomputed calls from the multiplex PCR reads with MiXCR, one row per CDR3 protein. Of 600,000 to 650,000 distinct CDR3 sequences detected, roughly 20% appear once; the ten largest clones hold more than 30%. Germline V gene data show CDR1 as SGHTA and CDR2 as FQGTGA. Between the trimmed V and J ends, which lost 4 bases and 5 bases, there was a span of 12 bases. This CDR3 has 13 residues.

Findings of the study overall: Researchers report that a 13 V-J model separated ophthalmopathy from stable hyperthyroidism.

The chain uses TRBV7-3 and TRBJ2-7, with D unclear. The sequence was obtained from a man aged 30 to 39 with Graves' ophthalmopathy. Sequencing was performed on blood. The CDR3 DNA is TGTGCCAGCAGCTCCCACCGTGGGGACGAGCAGTACTTC. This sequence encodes CASSSHRGDEQYF.